These T cell receptor beta chains were read from a single sample in a study of hypomethylating agent response in myelodysplastic syndrome. Profiling relied on immunoSEQ multiplex PCR, and the TCRdb table lists in-frame clones only, not all of them. The repertoire has about 5,700 clones, around four fifths of them found once; the top ten carry more than 9%. The specimen comprised bone marrow, sampled before or after starting hypomethylating agent treatment for myelodysplastic syndrome (not recorded which). The receptors derive from a human donor with myelodysplastic syndrome. CDR3s include the opening cysteine and the closing phenylalanine or tryptophan. A D gene is named only where the DNA matches it firmly.

>-|TRBV5-1|TRBJ2-5
CASSLLRGQETQYF
TGCGCCAGCAGCTTGTTGCGGGGCCAAGAGACCCAGTACTTC
>-|TRBV6-6|TRBJ2-7
CASSYRYEQYF
TGTGCCAGCAGTTATAGATACGAGCAGTACTTC
>-|TRBV5-1|TRBJ2-5
CASSLDYQETQYF
TGCGCCAGCAGCTTGGATTACCAAGAGACCCAGTACTTC
>-|TRBV5-1|TRBJ2-6
CASSFDGVGANVLTF
TGCGCCAGCAGCTTCGACGGGGTAGGGGCCAACGTCCTGACTTTC
>TRBD1|TRBV29-1|TRBJ2-1
CSVATGDEQFF
TGCAGCGTCGCGACAGGGGATGAGCAGTTCTTC
>TRBD1|TRBV19|TRBJ2-7
CASSSGRGLEEQYF
TGTGCCAGTAGTAGTGGCAGGGGGCTAGAGGAGCAGTACTTC
>TRBD2|TRBV4-1|TRBJ2-7
CASSQDLPGGGVYEQYF
TGCGCCAGCAGCCAAGATCTACCCGGGGGGGGCGTTTACGAGCAGTACTTC
>-|TRBV2|TRBJ2-2
CASANTGELFF
TGTGCCAGCGCAAACACCGGGGAGCTGTTTTTT
>-|TRBV27|TRBJ1-5
CASSTAGRFQPQHF
TGTGCCAGCAGTACGGCAGGGCGGTTTCAGCCCCAGCATTTT
>-|TRBV4-2|TRBJ2-7
CASSQEAGMGEQYF
TGTGCCAGCAGCCAAGAGGCGGGAATGGGGGAGCAGTACTTC